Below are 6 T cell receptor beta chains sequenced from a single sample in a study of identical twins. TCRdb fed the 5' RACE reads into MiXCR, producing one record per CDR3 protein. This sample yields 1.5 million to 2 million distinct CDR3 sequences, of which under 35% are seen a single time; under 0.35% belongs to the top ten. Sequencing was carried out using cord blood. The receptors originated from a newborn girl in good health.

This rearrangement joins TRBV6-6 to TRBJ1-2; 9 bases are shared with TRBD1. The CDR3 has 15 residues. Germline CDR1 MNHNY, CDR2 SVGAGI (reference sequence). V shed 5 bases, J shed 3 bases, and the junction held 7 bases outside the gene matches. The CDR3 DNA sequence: TGTGCCAGCAGTAGGCACAGGGGGCGCGACTATGGCTACACCTTC. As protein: CASSRHRGRDYGYTF.

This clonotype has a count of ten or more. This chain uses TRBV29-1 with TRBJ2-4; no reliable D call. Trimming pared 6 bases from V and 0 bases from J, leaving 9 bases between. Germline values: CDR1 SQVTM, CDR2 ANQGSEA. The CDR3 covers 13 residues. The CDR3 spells CSVVGGAKNIQYF. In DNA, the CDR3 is TGCAGCGTCGTAGGTGGAGCCAAAAACATTCAGTACTTC.

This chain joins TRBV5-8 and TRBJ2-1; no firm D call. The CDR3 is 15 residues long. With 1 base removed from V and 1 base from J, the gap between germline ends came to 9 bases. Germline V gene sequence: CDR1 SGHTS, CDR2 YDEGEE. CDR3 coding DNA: TGTGCCAGCAGCTTGTCCGTTGGATCCTACAATGAGCAGTTCTTC. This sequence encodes CASSLSVGSYNEQFF. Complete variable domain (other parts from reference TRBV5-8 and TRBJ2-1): EAGVTQSPTHLIKTRGQQATLRCSPISGHTSVYWYQQALGLGLQFLLWYDEGEERNRGNFPPRFSGRQFPNYSSELNVNALELEDSALYLCASSLSVGSYNEQFFGPGTRLTVL.

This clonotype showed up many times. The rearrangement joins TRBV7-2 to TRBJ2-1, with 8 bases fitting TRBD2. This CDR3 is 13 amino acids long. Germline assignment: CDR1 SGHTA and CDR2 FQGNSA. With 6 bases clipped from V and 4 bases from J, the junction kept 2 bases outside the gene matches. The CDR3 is CASSSSGYNEQFF. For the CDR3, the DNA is TGTGCCAGCAGTTCTAGCGGGTACAATGAGCAGTTCTTC.

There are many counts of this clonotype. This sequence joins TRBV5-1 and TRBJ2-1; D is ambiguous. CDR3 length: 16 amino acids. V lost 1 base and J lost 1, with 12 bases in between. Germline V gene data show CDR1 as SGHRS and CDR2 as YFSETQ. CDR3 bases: TGCGCCAGCAGCTTGTCCTCAACCTTATCCTACAATGAGCAGTTCTTC. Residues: CASSLSSTLSYNEQFF.

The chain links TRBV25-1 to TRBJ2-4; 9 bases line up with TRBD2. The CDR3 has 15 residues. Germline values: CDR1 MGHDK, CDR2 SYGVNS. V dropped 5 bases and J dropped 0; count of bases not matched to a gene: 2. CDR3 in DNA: TGTGCCAGCAGTTTTAGCGGGAGAGCCAAAAACATTCAGTACTTC. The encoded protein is CASSFSGRAKNIQYF.